This T cell receptor (beta chain) is from a study of blood T cell repertoires in COVID-19 (dated by TCRdb to the early 2020s). With regard to the full study: Collaborator samples came from the United States, Italy and Spain and covered acute and convalescent phases of COVID-19. Where HLA class I and class II types were available, the types were taken from metadata supplied by the sample provider, not from assay-based typing. A de-identified subject ID, COVID-19 status, age in years and sex were almost always included in the sample metadata. The samples were drawn from the first 160 participants of the ongoing ImmuneRACE study and from some 1,300 subjects provided by 6 global collaborators. Subjects who had been exposed to COVID-19, were actively infected with it, or had recovered from it provided the deeply sampled blood TCRbeta repertoires that made up the dataset. The prospective study material was composed of cDNA or gDNA derived from T cells, B-cell-depleted T cells, or PBMCs. The repertoires were made available in a free public database intended to serve as a resource for research on the immune response to SARS-CoV-2.

TCRbeta CDR3 regions were amplified from genomic DNA by means of the immunoSEQ Assay, a bias-controlled multiplex PCR. The paper's data handling went like this. The number of nucleated cells in each sample was estimated from the amplification of reference gene primers within the assay. To quantify the absolute abundance of each unique TCRbeta CDR3 rearrangement, sequence reads were collapsed and filtered. Productive Simpson clonality was computed per sample as the square root of Simpson's diversity index over productive rearrangements. TCRdb mirrors the immuneACCESS table, restricted to in-frame sequences. Some clones are absent from its copies; in checked studies, under half trace to an unresolved V gene, and the reason for the others is unknown. V, J and clone size derive from that table, while D and trimming were established from the DNA sequence. Recorded for this sample are 15,000 to 20,000 clones; over 75% of them occurred a single time. Jointly, the top ten make up approximately 14% of the sample.

V is clipped by 1 base and J by 4 bases, and the sequence between their germline boundaries is 10 bases long. There are 14 amino acids in the CDR3, from cysteine to phenylalanine inclusive. Only the CDR3 DNA stays, 42 bases, in frame from base 1. CDR1 and CDR2 are drawn from the germline V gene (reference sequence): LNHDA, SQIVND. Overall study results and their limits: The quantity of clinical and demographic metadata differed by source and by participant and was supplied without curation.

Collaborating institutions collected whole blood in K2EDTA tubes following their own protocols. For TCRbeta analysis, collaborator samples were shipped as frozen whole blood, as isolated PBMCs, or as DNA extracted from either sample type. Comment on this clone: The antigen this receptor binds is unknown. Base qualities are missing; no much larger clone stands one base away.

The chain links TRBV19 with TRBJ1-2; the D segment could be TRBD1, given 5 matching bases. Input material: peripheral blood. The sequence derives from a man aged 40-55 years with active or convalescent COVID-19. The nucleotide sequence reads TGTGCCAGTAGTATAGGTCAAGACAGCTATGGCTACACCTTC. The encoded protein is CASSIGQDSYGYTF. Supplemented by the reference TRBV19 and TRBJ1-2 proteins around the CDR3, the complete variable domain is DGGITQSPKYLFRKEGQNVTLSCEQNLNHDAMYWYRQDPGQGLRLIYYSQIVNDFQKGDIAEGYSVSREKKESFPLTVTSAQKNPTAFYLCASSIGQDSYGYTFGSGTRLTVV.